The 14 T cell receptor beta chains presented below share a single source sample, sequenced in a study of shared clonotypes between healthy human individuals. TCRdb's copy holds only in-frame clones and misses some; the assay was immunoSEQ multiplex PCR. The sample contains about 710,000 clones, 60% to 75% of which appear only once. Sequenced sample: memory CD4+ T cells sorted from blood. Described subset: CD45RA-negative fraction. The source of these receptors is a woman aged 30 to 39 in good health.

The V and J genes are TRBV7-9 and TRBJ2-7, with 7 bases fitting TRBD2. CDR3 size: 13 residues. CDR1 and CDR2 from the germline V gene are SEHNR and FQNEAQ (reference sequence). V was clipped by 1 base and J by 9 bases; unmatched bases: 6. CDR3 in DNA: TGTGCCAGCAGCTTAGAGACTAGCCTAGGGCAGTACTTC. Amino acids: CASSLETSLGQYF.

This clone has a single count. The genes are TRBV18 and TRBJ1-1; 7 positions agree with TRBD1. CDR3 length equals 15 residues. CDR1 and CDR2 (germline): KGHSH, LQKENI. J was trimmed by 1 base and V by 6 bases; bases with no gene match: 8. The CDR3 sequence: CASSLRTGRNTEAFF. The CDR3 region has the DNA TGTGCCAGCTCTCTGCGGACAGGAAGGAACACTGAAGCTTTCTTT.

This clone was counted once. J is TRBJ1-2 and V is TRBV28; the D gene is possibly TRBD1 (5 bases). The germline CDR1 and CDR2 sequences are MDHEN and SYDVKM. V was shortened by 7 bases and J by 3 bases, with 18 bases between the two germline ends. CDR3 length equals 15 residues. CDR3 DNA sequence: TGTGCCAGCACCGCAGGACACAGGCTCTACTATGGCTACACCTTC. It yields the protein CASTAGHRLYYGYTF.

CDR3 amino acids: CASSGRDKNEKLFF. In DNA, the CDR3 is TGTGCCAGCAGCGGCCGGGACAAGAATGAAAAACTGTTTTTT. V gene TRBV9 combines with J gene TRBJ1-4, with D possibly TRBD1 on 6 matching bases. The CDR3 sequence is 14 residues long. V was cut by 3 bases and J by 5 bases, with 11 bases left in between. Germline assignment: CDR1 SGDLS and CDR2 YYNGEE. Filled out from reference TRBV9 and TRBJ1-4, the complete variable domain reads DSGVTQTPKHLITATGQRVTLRCSPRSGDLSVYWYQQSLDQGLQFLIQYYNGEERAKGNILERFSAQQFPDLHSELNLSSLELGDSALYFCASSGRDKNEKLFFGSGTQLSVL.

This clone was recorded only once. This rearrangement joins TRBV19 to TRBJ2-3; no clear D. From germline, CDR1 is LNHDA and CDR2 SQIVND (reference sequence). CDR3 size: 11 residues. CDR3 sequence reads: CAAGRGNTQYF. The CDR3 DNA reads TGTGCAGCTGGACGTGGGAATACGCAGTATTTT. The full variable domain, with the rest looked up from reference TRBV19 and TRBJ2-3, is DGGITQSPKYLFRKEGQNVTLSCEQNLNHDAMYWYRQDPGQGLRLIYYSQIVNDFQKGDIAEGYSVSREKKESFPLTVTSAQKNPTAFYLCAAGRGNTQYFGPGTRLTVL.

The rearrangement links TRBV4-2 to TRBJ2-1, with D possibly being TRBD2 (6 bases). The CDR3 extends over 16 amino acids. Germline CDR1 and CDR2: LGHNA and YNFKEQ. Trimming cost V 2 bases and J 3 bases, with 14 bases left between them. The CDR3 here is CASSQRGGMRYNEQFF. The CDR3 DNA follows: TGTGCCAGCAGCCAAAGGGGCGGGATGCGCTACAATGAGCAGTTCTTC.

The chain couples TRBV28 to TRBJ2-7; D possibly corresponds to TRBD2 (5 bases). In germline, CDR1 is MDHEN, CDR2 SYDVKM. V shed 3 bases and J shed 5 bases, with 11 bases lying between them. The CDR3 length is 13 residues. The CDR3 protein is CASSFPSGNEQYF. The CDR3 nucleotides read TGTGCCAGCAGTTTTCCATCGGGGAACGAGCAGTACTTC.

The CDR3 spells CAISESTGAGQPQHF. CDR3 in DNA: TGTGCCATCAGTGAGTCGACGGGGGCTGGGCAGCCCCAGCATTTT. The rearrangement uses TRBV10-3 and TRBJ1-5; a weak D match, TRBD1 (6 bases). Trimming left V 0 bases short and J 7 bases short, with 13 bases between. Germline values: CDR1 ENHRY, CDR2 SYGVKD. This CDR3 region has 15 residues.

This clone was seen once. V and J are TRBV28 and TRBJ1-3, with 8 bases matching TRBD1. V shed 6 bases, J shed 0 bases, and the junction held 4 bases outside the gene matches. This CDR3 spans 15 amino acids. Germline loops: CDR1 MDHEN, CDR2 SYDVKM. The CDR3 DNA is TGTGCCAGCAGCGGACAGGGCACCTCTGGAAACACCATATATTTT. Translated, it gives CASSGQGTSGNTIYF. Full variable domain (remainder filled in from reference TRBV28 and TRBJ1-3): DVKVTQSSRYLVKRTGEKVFLECVQDMDHENMFWYRQDPGLGLRLIYFSYDVKMKEKGDIPEGYSVSREKKERFSLILESASTNQTSMYLCASSGQGTSGNTIYFGEGSWLTVV.

This clone occurred a few times. The rearrangement uses TRBV19 and TRBJ2-1; 10 nucleotides match TRBD1. The CDR3 has 15 residues. V trimming: 10 bases; J trimming: 5 bases; junction bases outside the gene matches: 11. Germline assignment: CDR1 LNHDA and CDR2 SQIVND (reference sequence). Here the CDR3 DNA reads TGTGCCACCGACGCCGGGACAGGGGTGCACAATGAGCAGTTCTTC. Translating it yields CATDAGTGVHNEQFF.

This clone was seen a handful of times. J is TRBJ1-1 and V is TRBV5-4, with 8 bases identical to TRBD1. Germline V lookup: CDR1 SGHNT, CDR2 YYREEE (reference sequence). V lost 4 bases to trimming and J lost 4 bases; unmatched junction nucleotides: 18. CDR3 size: 18 residues. The CDR3 DNA reads as TGTGCCAGCAGCCCCAGACGTACAGGGGGGTCACTCGGCACTGAAGCTTTCTTT. Its translation: CASSPRRTGGSLGTEAFF.

A note on this clone: The sample has other DNA sequences that encode this CDR3 too. The chain has TRBV11-2 and TRBJ2-7; D is undetermined. CDR3 size: 12 residues. The germline V gene encodes CDR1 SGHAT and CDR2 FQNNGV. Trimming left V 2 bases short and J 4 bases short, with 6 bases between. CDR3 sequence reads: CASSLTPYEQYF. The CDR3 DNA reads TGTGCCAGCAGCTTAACGCCGTACGAGCAGTACTTC.

The sample holds a few counts of this clone. V and J are TRBV19 and TRBJ2-7; 8 bases are shared with TRBD2. CDR1 is LNHDA and CDR2 is SQIVND in the germline V gene (reference sequence). This CDR3 contains 14 residues. The ends lost 4 bases at V and 3 bases at J; junction bases unmatched: 5. The CDR3 region is CASSKAGVYYEQYF. The CDR3 nucleotides read TGTGCCAGTAGTAAAGCGGGAGTCTACTACGAGCAGTACTTC.

There are many counts of this clone. The chain joins TRBV7-8 to TRBJ1-4; D call uncertain. There are 15 residues in the CDR3. V lost 2 bases and J 3 bases, leaving 10 bases between the germline ends. The germline V gene has CDR1 SGHVS and CDR2 FQNEAQ. The CDR3: CASSLIRASNEKLFF. Here the CDR3 DNA reads TGTGCCAGCAGCTTAATCCGGGCCTCTAATGAAAAACTGTTTTTT.